A single sample is the source of the 17 T cell receptor beta chains below, sequenced in a study of shared clonotypes between healthy human individuals. Terminally differentiated effector memory CD45RA+ cells were left out of the naive CD8 fraction, which was CD45RO-negative and positively selected for CCR7. Repertoires were generated with immunoSEQ multiplex PCR, while TCRdb's copy carries only in-frame clones and drops some. The sample consists of about 2 million clones, 85% to 95% of them appearing once. The sample was naive CD8+ T cells sorted from blood. The receptors shown here come from a man between 18 and 35 years old in good health.

This CDR3 is CASSSGLGDYGYTF. The CDR3 nucleotides are TGTGCCAGCAGCTCGGGTTTGGGGGACTATGGCTACACCTTC. This chain joins TRBV7-2 and TRBJ1-2, with D tentatively TRBD1 (5 bases). Deletions cut 4 bases from V and 3 bases from J, with 12 bases between. CDR1 is SGHTA and CDR2 is FQGNSA in the germline V gene. There are 14 residues in the CDR3. Filled out from reference TRBV7-2 and TRBJ1-2, the complete variable domain reads GAGVSQSPSNKVTEKGKDVELRCDPISGHTALYWYRQSLGQGLEFLIYFQGNSAPDKSGLPSDRFSAERTGGSVSTLTIQRTQQEDSAVYLCASSSGLGDYGYTFGSGTRLTVV.

V usage is TRBV7-9 and J usage is TRBJ2-1, with 7 bases that match TRBD1. CDR3 size: 16 residues. Losses at the gene ends were 5 bases for V and 10 bases for J; bases not matched to a gene: 17. Germline lookup yields CDR1 SEHNR and CDR2 FQNEAQ (reference sequence). The CDR3, as DNA: TGTGCCAGCAGCCCACTCGAAGGGGACAGCTGGATAGAGCAGTTCTTC. Translation gives CASSPLEGDSWIEQFF.

The CDR3 is CASSLERGSTYEQYF. The CDR3 nucleotides are TGCGCCAGCAGCTTGGAGCGTGGCAGTACCTACGAGCAGTACTTC. The V and J genes are TRBV5-1 and TRBJ2-7; D is unresolved. This CDR3 region has 15 residues. Trimming removed 0 bases at V and 2 bases at J, with 12 bases between. CDR1 is SGHRS, CDR2 YFSETQ, per germline.

To note about this clone: A junction end diverges from the germline sequence, so it may reflect a read error. Other DNA sequences in the same sample also yield this CDR3. V and J are TRBV7-9 and TRBJ1-2; D may be TRBD1 (5 bases). CDR1 is SEHNR and CDR2 is FQNEAQ in the germline V gene (reference sequence). The CDR3 runs 15 residues. Written as DNA, the CDR3 is TGTGCCAGCAGCTTAGAGTACAGGACTAACTATGGTTACACCTTC. Translating it yields CASSLEYRTNYGYTF.

Worth noting for this clone: This specimen includes other DNA sequences encoding the same CDR3. The chain is built from TRBV11-3 and TRBJ2-7; D uncertain. V lost 1 base, J lost 4 bases, and 8 bases lay in between. The CDR3 is 13 residues long. Germline V gene data show CDR1 as SGHNT and CDR2 as YENEEA. The CDR3, as DNA: TGTGCCAGCAGCTTAGGTGTGGGGTACGAGCAGTACTTC. Translated, it gives CASSLGVGYEQYF.

The chain carries TRBV30 and TRBJ1-5; the D gene is possibly TRBD1 (5 bases). There are 13 residues in the CDR3. Germline lookup yields CDR1 GTSNPN and CDR2 SVGIG (reference sequence). Trimming removed 0 bases at V and 4 bases at J, with 7 bases between. CDR3 coding DNA: TGTGCCTGGAGTGTACCAGGGAATCAGCCCCAGCATTTT. Translation: CAWSVPGNQPQHF.

This clone is a singleton in its sample. The chain is built from TRBV27 and TRBJ2-3, with 10 bases fitting TRBD2. V was pared by 4 bases and J by 2 bases, with 6 bases of the junction left unmatched. Germline values: CDR1 MNHEY, CDR2 SMNVEV (reference sequence). The CDR3 extends over 16 amino acids. The CDR3 DNA reads as TGTGCCAGCAGTTCAGAGCGGGGGGGCTTCACAGATACGCAGTATTTT. Translated, it gives CASSSERGGFTDTQYF.

The gene calls are TRBV2 and TRBJ1-1, with a weak D call TRBD1 (6 bases). This CDR3 has 11 amino acids. V dropped 5 bases and J dropped 10 bases, with 11 bases sitting between them. In germline, CDR1 is SNHLY, CDR2 FYNNEI. The DNA for the CDR3 is TGTGCCAGCAGTCCACAGGGAGGAGCTTTCTTT. It codes for CASSPQGGAFF.

The V and J genes are TRBV28 and TRBJ2-7, with D hard to call. The CDR3 has 13 residues. Trimming left V 3 bases short and J 5 bases short, with 11 bases between. Germline assignment: CDR1 MDHEN and CDR2 SYDVKM. DNA of the CDR3: TGTGCCAGCAGTTTGCGTGCTAGGAACGAGCAGTACTTC. It is translated as CASSLRARNEQYF.

This clone was counted a single time. The genes are TRBV11-2 and TRBJ2-1, with D possibly being TRBD2 (7 bases). Trimming stripped 2 bases from V and 4 bases from J, with 12 bases between. Germline V CDR1 and CDR2: SGHAT, FQNNGV. The CDR3 has 15 residues. The CDR3 DNA is TGTGCCAGCAGCTTAATGGGGGGGCCGTACAATGAGCAGTTCTTC. Translating gives CASSLMGGPYNEQFF. The full variable domain, rest sourced from reference TRBV11-2 and TRBJ2-1, is EAGVAQSPRYKIIEKRQSVAFWCNPISGHATLYWYQQILGQGPKLLIQFQNNGVVDDSQLPKDRFSAERLKGVDSTLKIQPAKLEDSAVYLCASSLMGGPYNEQFFGPGTRLTVL.

The chain is built from TRBV2 and TRBJ2-1, with 11 bases lining up with TRBD2. Trimming took 3 bases from V and 8 from J; bases not matched to a gene: 15. Germline V gene lookup returns CDR1 SNHLY and CDR2 FYNNEI. This CDR3 contains 18 residues. The chain's CDR3 is CASSEMKVAGGPVDEQFF. In DNA, the CDR3 is TGTGCCAGCAGTGAGATGAAGGTAGCGGGAGGGCCAGTCGATGAGCAGTTCTTC.

DNA of the CDR3: TGTGCCAGCAGCCCAGAAGCAGGAAATAATTACCCGTACAATGAGCAGTTCTTC. The encoded protein is CASSPEAGNNYPYNEQFF. The chain has TRBV11-2 and TRBJ2-1, with D unresolved. Germline V CDR1 and CDR2: SGHAT, FQNNGV. With 5 bases removed from V and 4 bases from J, the gap between germline ends came to 24 bases. The CDR3 covers 18 residues.

V and J are TRBV7-2 and TRBJ2-7, with D unclear. This CDR3 has 15 amino acids. Trimming removed 0 bases from V and 3 bases from J, with 12 bases in between. Germline lookup yields CDR1 SGHTA and CDR2 FQGNSA. This chain's CDR3 is CASSLAPHQLYEQYF. In nucleotides, the CDR3 is TGTGCCAGCAGCTTAGCACCCCACCAGCTCTACGAGCAGTACTTC.

This chain links TRBV6-5 with TRBJ2-5; possible D gene TRBD1, 6 bases. V gave up 11 bases and J gave up 5 bases, with 15 bases separating them. The CDR3 sequence is 12 residues long. Germline CDR1 and CDR2: MNHEY and SVGAGI. CDR3 loop: CACGPQGETQYF. The CDR3 coding sequence is TGTGCCTGCGGACCCCAGGGGGAGACCCAGTACTTC.

The chain recombines TRBV13 with TRBJ1-1; 9 positions match TRBD1. The CDR3 length is 19 residues. Germline V gene sequence: CDR1 PRHDT, CDR2 FYEKMQ (reference sequence). Trimming removed 5 bases from V and 0 bases from J; junction bases left unmatched: 16. CDR3 amino acids: CASSEPDRGESVMNTEAFF. The DNA of the CDR3 is TGTGCCAGCAGCGAACCCGACAGGGGGGAGTCCGTTATGAACACTGAAGCTTTCTTT.

This chain uses TRBV5-4 with TRBJ2-3; D is unclear. Per the germline V gene, CDR1 is SGHNT and CDR2 is YYREEE (reference sequence). This CDR3 comprises 12 residues. As DNA, the CDR3 is TGTGGGTGGGATTACGGCACAGATACGCAGTATTTT. Protein sequence: CGWDYGTDTQYF.

The V call is TRBV25-1, the J call TRBJ2-3, with 10 bases matching TRBD1. The CDR3 totals 15 residues. V was pared by 6 bases and J by 4 bases, with 7 bases of the junction left unmatched. Germline V gene lookup returns CDR1 MGHDK and CDR2 SYGVNS. CDR3 region: CASSQPGQGPDTQYF. The CDR3 DNA reads TGTGCCAGCAGCCAGCCGGGACAGGGGCCAGATACGCAGTATTTT. The complete variable domain, with remaining parts taken from reference TRBV25-1 and TRBJ2-3, reads EADIYQTPRYLVIGTGKKITLECSQTMGHDKMYWYQQDPGMELHLIHYSYGVNSTEKGDLSSESTVSRIRTEHFPLTLESARPSHTSQYLCASSQPGQGPDTQYFGPGTRLTVL.